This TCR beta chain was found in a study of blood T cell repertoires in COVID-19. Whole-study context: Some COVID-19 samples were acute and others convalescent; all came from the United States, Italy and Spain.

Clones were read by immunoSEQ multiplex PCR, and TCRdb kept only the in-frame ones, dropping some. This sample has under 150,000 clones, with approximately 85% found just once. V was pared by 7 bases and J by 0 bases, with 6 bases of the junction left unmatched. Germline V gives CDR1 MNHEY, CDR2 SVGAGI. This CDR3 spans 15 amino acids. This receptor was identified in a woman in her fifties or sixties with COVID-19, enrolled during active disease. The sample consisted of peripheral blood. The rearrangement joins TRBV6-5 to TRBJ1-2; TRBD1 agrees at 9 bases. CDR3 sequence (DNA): TGTGCCAGCATTCAACGACAGGGGGCTAACTATGGCTACACCTTC. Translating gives CASIQRQGANYGYTF.